Listed here are 7 T cell receptor beta chains from one sample, sequenced in a study of response to subunit inactivated influenza vaccine. MiXCR was run by TCRdb on the RT-PCR reads, yielding one entry per CDR3 protein. The table has about 700,000 distinct CDR3 sequences, about 14% seen once; the top ten hold around 6.5%. Sequencing was performed on PBMCs from blood, taken around two weeks before vaccination. These receptors all come from a man between 45 and 60 years old who received an inactivated influenza vaccine.

This clonotype was detected many times. This chain joins TRBV12-3 or TRBV12-4 and TRBJ1-2; D gene uncertain. V was pared by 2 bases and J by 3 bases, with 7 bases between. This CDR3 spans 13 amino acids. In DNA, the CDR3 is TGTGCCAGCAGTTTATCGGGTTACTATGGCTACACCTTC. This encodes CASSLSGYYGYTF.

V is TRBV20-1 and J is TRBJ2-7; 8 bases line up with TRBD2. This CDR3 is 15 amino acids long. Unmatched junction bases numbered 7, after V lost 1 base and J lost 2 bases. Germline V lookup: CDR1 DFQATT, CDR2 SNEGSKA (reference sequence). CDR3 loop: CSARGAREAAYEQYF. CDR3 sequence (DNA): TGCAGTGCTAGAGGAGCGCGGGAGGCCGCCTACGAGCAGTACTTC.

This clonotype occurred a few times. V gene TRBV7-2 combines with J gene TRBJ2-5; TRBD1 might be the D (6 bases). Germline V gene sequence: CDR1 SGHTA, CDR2 FQGNSA. CDR3 length: 14 amino acids. With 3 bases removed from V and 2 bases from J, the gap between germline ends came to 10 bases. The CDR3 region is CASSFTGTQETQYF. CDR3 in DNA: TGTGCCAGCAGCTTCACCGGGACACAAGAGACCCAGTACTTC.

This clonotype showed up just a few times. V and J are TRBV11-1 and TRBJ2-5, with TRBD2 matching over 14 bases. The germline V gene has CDR1 SGHAT and CDR2 FQDESV (reference sequence). V shed 3 bases and J 2 bases; nucleotides not matched to a gene: 14. CDR3 length: 20 amino acids. The CDR3 nucleotides read TGTGCCAGCAGCTTCACGCCGGGACTAGCGGGAGCGGTCTGGCAAGAGACCCAGTACTTC. Amino acids: CASSFTPGLAGAVWQETQYF.

The gene calls are TRBV6-1 and TRBJ2-5, with unresolved D. Per germline, CDR1 MNHNS and CDR2 SASEGT. The CDR3 runs 14 residues. V lost 4 bases, J lost 1 base, and 10 bases lay in between. The CDR3, as DNA: TGTGCCAGCAGTGTCGGCGGCTTCCAAGAGACCCAGTACTTC. This sequence encodes CASSVGGFQETQYF.

This clonotype was picked up a small number of times. The chain uses TRBV4-3 and TRBJ2-2, with a tentative D call TRBD2 (5 bases). CDR1 is LGHNA, CDR2 YSLEER, per germline. V was pared by 5 bases and J by 1 base, with 11 bases between. CDR3 length: 15 residues. The CDR3 sequence: CASSWTDLNTGELFF. The CDR3 DNA sequence: TGCGCCAGCAGCTGGACGGACTTGAACACCGGGGAGCTGTTTTTT.

This clonotype turned up a few times. This chain joins TRBV28 and TRBJ2-2, with a possible D match to TRBD2 (6 bases). With 2 bases removed from V and 2 bases from J, the gap between germline ends came to 12 bases. The CDR3 totals 16 residues. Germline values: CDR1 MDHEN, CDR2 SYDVKM. The CDR3 is CASSLGPGGNTGELFF. CDR3 in DNA: TGTGCCAGCAGTTTAGGGCCCGGGGGTAACACCGGGGAGCTGTTTTTT.